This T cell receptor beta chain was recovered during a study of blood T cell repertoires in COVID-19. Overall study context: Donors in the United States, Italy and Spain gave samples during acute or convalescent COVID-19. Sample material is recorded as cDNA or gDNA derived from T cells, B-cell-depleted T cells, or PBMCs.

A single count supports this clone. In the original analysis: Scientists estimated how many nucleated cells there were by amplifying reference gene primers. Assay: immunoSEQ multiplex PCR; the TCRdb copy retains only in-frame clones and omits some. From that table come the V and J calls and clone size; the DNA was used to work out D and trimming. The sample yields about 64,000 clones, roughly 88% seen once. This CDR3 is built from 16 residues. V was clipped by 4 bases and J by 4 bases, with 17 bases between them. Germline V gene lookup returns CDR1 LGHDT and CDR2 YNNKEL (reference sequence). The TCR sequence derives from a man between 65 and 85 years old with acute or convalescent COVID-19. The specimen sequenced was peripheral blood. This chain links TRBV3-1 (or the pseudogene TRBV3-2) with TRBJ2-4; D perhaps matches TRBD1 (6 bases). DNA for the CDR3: TGTGCCAGCAGCCCCGACCAGATAGGGGGAAAAAACATTCAGTACTTC. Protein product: CASSPDQIGGKNIQYF.